This entry lists 5 T cell receptor beta chains sequenced from one sample in a study of T cell responses to AZD1222 COVID-19 vaccine. The protocol was immunoSEQ multiplex PCR, while the TCRdb copy is restricted to in-frame clones and leaves out a portion. The sample carries about 57,000 clones, roughly 86% recorded once. The source was peripheral blood, collected on day 0 of AZD1222 vaccination. The receptors were gathered from an adult in good health.

The chain links TRBV30 to TRBJ1-2; D perhaps matches TRBD1 (5 bases). Trimming took 4 bases from V and 4 from J, leaving 7 bases between them. Per the germline V gene, CDR1 is GTSNPN and CDR2 is SVGIG (reference sequence). CDR3 length: 11 amino acids. In DNA, the CDR3 is TGTGCCTGGACAGGGACCTATGGCTACACCTTC. Translated, it gives CAWTGTYGYTF.

The rearrangement links TRBV7-2 to TRBJ1-2, with TRBD1 identical over 7 bases. Per the germline V gene, CDR1 is SGHTA and CDR2 is FQGNSA. V dropped 3 bases and J dropped 4; count of bases not matched to a gene: 5. The CDR3 is made up of 14 amino acids. CDR3 region: CASSFQGQSYGYTF. For the CDR3, the DNA is TGTGCCAGCAGCTTTCAGGGACAGAGCTATGGCTACACCTTC. The complete variable domain, with remaining parts taken from reference TRBV7-2 and TRBJ1-2, reads GAGVSQSPSNKVTEKGKDVELRCDPISGHTALYWYRQSLGQGLEFLIYFQGNSAPDKSGLPSDRFSAERTGGSVSTLTIQRTQQEDSAVYLCASSFQGQSYGYTFGSGTRLTVV.

This clone was found once. The chain couples TRBV4-1 to TRBJ1-1; 8 bases fit TRBD1. V was pared by 0 bases and J by 12 bases, with 12 bases of the junction left unmatched. Germline values: CDR1 MGHRA, CDR2 YSYEKL. The CDR3 has 15 amino acids. The DNA of the CDR3 is TGCGCCAGCAGCCAAGATTGGGGCAGGGGGCCGGGAACTTTCTTT. Protein sequence: CASSQDWGRGPGTFF.

The rearrangement joins TRBV28 to TRBJ2-7, with D possibly matching TRBD2 (5 bases). Germline assignment: CDR1 MDHEN and CDR2 SYDVKM. The CDR3 extends over 12 amino acids. Trimming removed 4 bases from V and 7 bases from J, with 11 bases in between. Written as DNA, the CDR3 is TGTGCCAGCAGTTCCAGGTGGGAGGAGCAGTACTTC. It translates to CASSSRWEEQYF.

The chain recombines TRBV5-1 with TRBJ2-7, with 7 nucleotides matching TRBD2. The CDR3 has 14 residues. Trimming at V came to 2 bases and at J to 3 bases, leaving 5 bases not matched to a gene. Germline-derived CDR1 and CDR2 are SGHRS and YFSETQ. Here the CDR3 DNA reads TGCGCCAGCAGCTTCAGGGAGGGCTTCTACGAGCAGTACTTC. This translates into CASSFREGFYEQYF.